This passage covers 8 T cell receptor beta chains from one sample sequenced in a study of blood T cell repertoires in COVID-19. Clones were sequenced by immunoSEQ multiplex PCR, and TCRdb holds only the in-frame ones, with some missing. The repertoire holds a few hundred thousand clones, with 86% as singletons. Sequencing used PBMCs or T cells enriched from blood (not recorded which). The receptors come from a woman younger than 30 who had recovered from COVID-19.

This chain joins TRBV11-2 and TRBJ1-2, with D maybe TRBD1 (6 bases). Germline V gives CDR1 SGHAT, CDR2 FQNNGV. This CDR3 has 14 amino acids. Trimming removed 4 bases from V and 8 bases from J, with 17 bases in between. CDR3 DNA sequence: TGTGCCAGCAGCTCCCAGGACAGCTTGGGCGGCTACACCTTC. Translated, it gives CASSSQDSLGGYTF.

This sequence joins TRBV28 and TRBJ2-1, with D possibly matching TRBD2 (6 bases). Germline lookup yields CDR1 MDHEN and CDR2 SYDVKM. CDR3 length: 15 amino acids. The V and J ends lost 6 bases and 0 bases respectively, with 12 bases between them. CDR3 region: CASSHRESSYNEQFF. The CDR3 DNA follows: TGTGCCAGCAGCCACCGGGAGAGCTCCTACAATGAGCAGTTCTTC.

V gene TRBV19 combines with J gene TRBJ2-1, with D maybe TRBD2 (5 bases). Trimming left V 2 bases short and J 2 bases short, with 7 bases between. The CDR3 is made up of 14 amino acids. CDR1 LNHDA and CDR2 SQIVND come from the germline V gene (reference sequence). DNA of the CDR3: TGTGCCAGTAGTATACTACTAGCCTACAATGAGCAGTTCTTC. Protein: CASSILLAYNEQFF.

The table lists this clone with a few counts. The CDR3 DNA follows: TGCGCCAGCAGCTTGGAGAAGGGAGCGACCATATATTTT. Residues: CASSLEKGATIYF. The genes are TRBV5-1 and TRBJ1-3; D is unresolved. V dropped 0 bases and J dropped 10 bases, with 11 bases sitting between them. This CDR3 is built from 13 residues. In germline, CDR1 is SGHRS, CDR2 YFSETQ. Filled out from reference TRBV5-1 and TRBJ1-3, the complete variable domain reads KAGVTQTPRYLIKTRGQQVTLSCSPISGHRSVSWYQQTPGQGLQFLFEYFSETQRNKGNFPGRFSGRQFSNSRSEMNVSTLELGDSALYLCASSLEKGATIYFGEGSWLTVV.

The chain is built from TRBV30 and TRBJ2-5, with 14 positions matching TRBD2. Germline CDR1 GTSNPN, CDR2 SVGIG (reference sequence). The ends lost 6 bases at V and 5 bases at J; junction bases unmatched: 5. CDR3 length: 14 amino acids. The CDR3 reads CACRLAGGLETQYF. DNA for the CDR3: TGTGCCTGTAGACTAGCGGGAGGGCTGGAGACCCAGTACTTC.

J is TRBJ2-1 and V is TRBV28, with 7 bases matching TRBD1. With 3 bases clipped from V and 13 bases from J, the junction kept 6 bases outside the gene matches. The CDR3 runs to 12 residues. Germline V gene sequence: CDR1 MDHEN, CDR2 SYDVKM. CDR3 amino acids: CASSFDREGQFF. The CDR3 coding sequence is TGTGCCAGCAGTTTTGACAGGGAAGGCCAGTTCTTC.

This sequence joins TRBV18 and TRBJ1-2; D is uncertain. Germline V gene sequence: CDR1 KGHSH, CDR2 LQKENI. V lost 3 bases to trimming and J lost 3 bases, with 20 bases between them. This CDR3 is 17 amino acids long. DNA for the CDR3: TGTGCCAGCTCACCCTCGTGGGCAGGCATCATCGACTATGGCTACACCTTC. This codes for CASSPSWAGIIDYGYTF.

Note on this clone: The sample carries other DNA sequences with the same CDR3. The CDR3 loop is CASSLSYNEQFF. CDR3 coding DNA: TGTGCCAGCAGCTTATCGTACAATGAGCAGTTCTTC. The chain has TRBV7-3 and TRBJ2-1; no clear D gene. Germline CDR1 and CDR2: SGHTA and FQGTGA. This CDR3 has 12 residues. Trimming took 2 bases from V and 4 from J, leaving 3 bases between them.